This is a list of T cell receptor beta chains from one sample in a study of shared clonotypes between healthy human individuals. Profiled with immunoSEQ multiplex PCR; TCRdb holds only in-frame clones, not every one. The sample contains some 2,100,000 clones, approximately 94% of which appear only once. The sample consisted of naive CD4+ T cells sorted from blood. These receptors all come from a man aged 18 to 30 in good health. CDR3s include the opening cysteine and the closing phenylalanine or tryptophan. The D gene is left open where the match is weak. Only part of the rows carry a size: once, few, many, or a class if the clone is expanded.

d_gene: .
j_gene: TRBJ2-7
abundance: .
v_gene: TRBV28
CDR3aa: CASKTALNAYEQYF
CDR3nt: TGTGCCAGCAAGACAGCCTTGAATGCCTACGAGCAGTACTTC

d_gene: TRBD2
j_gene: TRBJ2-2
abundance: .
v_gene: TRBV6-6
CDR3aa: CASSPLAGGLTGELFF
CDR3nt: TGTGCCAGCAGTCCACTAGCGGGAGGGCTCACCGGGGAGCTGTTTTTT

d_gene: .
j_gene: TRBJ1-2
abundance: .
v_gene: TRBV15
CDR3aa: CATSRVQNYGYTF
CDR3nt: TGTGCCACCAGCAGAGTACAGAATTATGGCTACACCTTC

d_gene: .
j_gene: TRBJ1-6
abundance: .
v_gene: TRBV7-9
CDR3aa: CASSLSPRAGNSPLHF
CDR3nt: TGTGCCAGCAGCTTATCCCCTCGGGCAGGGAATTCACCCCTCCACTTT

d_gene: TRBD1
j_gene: TRBJ1-4
abundance: .
v_gene: TRBV6-6
CDR3aa: CASSYSGQGTNEKLFF
CDR3nt: TGTGCCAGCAGTTACTCGGGACAGGGAACTAATGAAAAACTGTTTTTT

d_gene: .
j_gene: TRBJ2-3
abundance: .
v_gene: TRBV10-3
CDR3aa: CAISLGGGLTDTQYF
CDR3nt: TGTGCCATCAGTCTGGGCGGCGGACTCACAGATACGCAGTATTTT

d_gene: TRBD1
j_gene: TRBJ1-1
abundance: .
v_gene: TRBV9
CDR3aa: CASSAQGGGGMNTEAFF
CDR3nt: TGTGCCAGCAGCGCCCAAGGGGGCGGAGGAATGAACACTGAAGCTTTCTTT

d_gene: TRBD2
j_gene: TRBJ2-3
abundance: .
v_gene: TRBV7-9
CDR3aa: CASSGGGSRRDTQYF
CDR3nt: TGTGCCAGCAGCGGGGGAGGGAGCAGGAGGGATACGCAGTATTTT

d_gene: .
j_gene: TRBJ1-5
abundance: .
v_gene: TRBV2
CDR3aa: CASSELLYSNQPQHF
CDR3nt: TGTGCCAGCAGTGAACTTCTTTATAGCAATCAGCCCCAGCATTTT

d_gene: TRBD1
j_gene: TRBJ1-1
abundance: .
v_gene: TRBV28
CDR3aa: CASSSPGTGATSTEAFF
CDR3nt: TGTGCCAGCAGTTCCCCCGGGACAGGGGCTACGAGCACTGAAGCTTTCTTT

d_gene: .
j_gene: TRBJ1-4
abundance: .
v_gene: TRBV6-1
CDR3aa: CASSGPLGEEKLFF
CDR3nt: TGTGCCAGCAGTGGACCATTAGGGGAGGAAAAACTGTTTTTT

d_gene: TRBD2
j_gene: TRBJ2-1
abundance: once
v_gene: TRBV7-2
CDR3aa: CASSLDASGSSDEQFF
CDR3nt: TGTGCCAGCAGCTTAGATGCTAGCGGGAGTAGCGATGAGCAGTTCTTC

d_gene: .
j_gene: TRBJ1-1
abundance: once
v_gene: TRBV11-2
CDR3aa: CASSLGLRAFF
CDR3nt: TGTGCCAGCAGCTTAGGCCTGCGGGCTTTCTTT

d_gene: TRBD2
j_gene: TRBJ2-3
abundance: .
v_gene: TRBV4-2
CDR3aa: CASSQERRGGTDTQYF
CDR3nt: TGTGCCAGCAGCCAAGAACGGCGGGGGGGCACAGATACGCAGTATTTT

d_gene: .
j_gene: TRBJ1-1
abundance: .
v_gene: TRBV29-1
CDR3aa: CSVGAGITEAFF
CDR3nt: TGCAGCGTTGGGGCAGGGATCACTGAAGCTTTCTTT

d_gene: .
j_gene: TRBJ1-1
abundance: .
v_gene: TRBV2
CDR3aa: CASRYTNTEAFF
CDR3nt: TGTGCCAGCAGATACACTAACACTGAAGCTTTCTTT

d_gene: .
j_gene: TRBJ2-3
abundance: .
v_gene: TRBV6-5
CDR3aa: CASSSARHSTDTQYF
CDR3nt: TGTGCCAGCAGTTCTGCTCGTCATTCCACAGATACGCAGTATTTT

d_gene: TRBD2
j_gene: TRBJ2-7
abundance: .
v_gene: TRBV10-1
CDR3aa: CASSDPSGSSGYEQYF
CDR3nt: TGCGCCAGCAGTGATCCTAGCGGGAGTTCAGGCTACGAGCAGTACTTC

d_gene: .
j_gene: TRBJ2-7
abundance: .
v_gene: TRBV14
CDR3aa: CASSLEEQSPYEQYF
CDR3nt: TGTGCCAGCAGCCTCGAGGAACAGTCGCCCTACGAGCAGTACTTC

d_gene: .
j_gene: TRBJ2-5
abundance: .
v_gene: TRBV27
CDR3aa: CASSSPLSTQYF
CDR3nt: TGTGCCAGCAGTTCCCCTCTCTCGACCCAGTACTTC

d_gene: .
j_gene: TRBJ1-3
abundance: .
v_gene: TRBV7-2
CDR3aa: CASSLDRGNGNTIYF
CDR3nt: TGTGCCAGCAGCTTAGACCGTGGGAATGGAAACACCATATATTTT

d_gene: .
j_gene: TRBJ1-2
abundance: .
v_gene: TRBV5-6
CDR3aa: CASSLNWRVTRYGYTF
CDR3nt: TGTGCCAGCAGCTTGAATTGGAGAGTAACTCGCTATGGCTACACCTTC

d_gene: TRBD1
j_gene: TRBJ2-7
abundance: .
v_gene: TRBV9
CDR3aa: CASSAEQGAYEQYF
CDR3nt: TGTGCCAGCAGCGCGGAACAGGGGGCCTACGAGCAGTACTTC

d_gene: .
j_gene: TRBJ1-1
abundance: once
v_gene: TRBV18
CDR3aa: CASSPFQNTEAFF
CDR3nt: TGTGCCAGCTCACCTTTTCAAAACACTGAAGCTTTCTTT

d_gene: .
j_gene: TRBJ2-7
abundance: .
v_gene: TRBV4-1
CDR3aa: CASSQGGPWDEQYF
CDR3nt: TGCGCCAGCAGCCAAGGGGGTCCCTGGGACGAGCAGTACTTC

d_gene: .
j_gene: TRBJ1-2
abundance: .
v_gene: TRBV18
CDR3aa: CASSPDSEANYGYTF
CDR3nt: TGTGCCAGCTCACCCGACAGTGAAGCTAACTATGGCTACACCTTC

d_gene: .
j_gene: TRBJ2-4
abundance: .
v_gene: TRBV28
CDR3aa: CASRSTGNIQYF
CDR3nt: TGTGCCAGCAGATCGACAGGAAACATTCAGTACTTC

d_gene: TRBD1
j_gene: TRBJ1-2
abundance: .
v_gene: TRBV6-1
CDR3aa: CASSPGTVYGYTF
CDR3nt: TGTGCCAGCAGTCCCGGGACAGTCTATGGCTACACCTTC

d_gene: .
j_gene: TRBJ2-3
abundance: .
v_gene: TRBV9
CDR3aa: CASSVVGDTQYF
CDR3nt: TGTGCCAGCAGCGTAGTTGGGGATACGCAGTATTTT

d_gene: .
j_gene: TRBJ1-4
abundance: .
v_gene: TRBV18
CDR3aa: CASSTRRKELFF
CDR3nt: TGTGCCAGCTCCACAAGGCGGAAAGAGCTGTTTTTT

d_gene: TRBD2
j_gene: TRBJ2-1
abundance: .
v_gene: TRBV6-6
CDR3aa: CASSPGTSRYEQFF
CDR3nt: TGTGCCAGCAGTCCGGGGACTAGCAGGTATGAGCAGTTCTTC

d_gene: TRBD1
j_gene: TRBJ2-2
abundance: .
v_gene: TRBV6-5
CDR3aa: CASSYRQGPNTGELFF
CDR3nt: TGTGCCAGCAGTTATCGACAGGGACCGAACACCGGGGAGCTGTTTTTT

d_gene: TRBD2
j_gene: TRBJ2-7
abundance: .
v_gene: TRBV27
CDR3aa: CASSPSGKYEQYF
CDR3nt: TGTGCCAGCAGTCCTAGCGGGAAGTACGAGCAGTACTTC

d_gene: .
j_gene: TRBJ1-5
abundance: .
v_gene: TRBV25-1
CDR3aa: CASARGNQPQHF
CDR3nt: TGTGCCAGCGCGAGGGGTAATCAGCCCCAGCATTTT

d_gene: TRBD1
j_gene: TRBJ2-2
abundance: .
v_gene: TRBV30
CDR3aa: CASRQGHKLDTGELFF
CDR3nt: TGTGCCTCTCGACAGGGCCACAAACTAGACACCGGGGAGCTGTTTTTT

d_gene: .
j_gene: TRBJ2-1
abundance: .
v_gene: TRBV2
CDR3aa: CASSEVQNNEQFF
CDR3nt: TGTGCCAGCAGTGAGGTCCAAAACAATGAGCAGTTCTTC

d_gene: .
j_gene: TRBJ2-6
abundance: once
v_gene: TRBV6-1
CDR3aa: CASSVESGASGANVLTF
CDR3nt: TGTGCCAGCAGTGTAGAGTCAGGGGCCTCGGGGGCCAACGTCCTGACTTTC

d_gene: TRBD1
j_gene: TRBJ2-7
abundance: .
v_gene: TRBV10-2
CDR3aa: CASSEQGRNEQYF
CDR3nt: TGCGCCAGCAGTGAACAGGGGCGTAACGAGCAGTACTTC

d_gene: TRBD2
j_gene: TRBJ2-5
abundance: .
v_gene: TRBV4-1
CDR3aa: CASSQEPSGTQETQYF
CDR3nt: TGCGCCAGCAGCCAAGAACCTAGCGGGACACAAGAGACCCAGTACTTC

d_gene: .
j_gene: TRBJ2-7
abundance: .
v_gene: TRBV28
CDR3aa: CASSLTATYEQYF
CDR3nt: TGTGCCAGCAGTTTAACCGCGACCTACGAGCAGTACTTC

d_gene: .
j_gene: TRBJ1-2
abundance: .
v_gene: TRBV11-2
CDR3aa: CASSLEGTAVNYGYTF
CDR3nt: TGTGCCAGCAGCTTAGAGGGAACAGCAGTTAACTATGGCTACACCTTC

d_gene: .
j_gene: TRBJ1-2
abundance: .
v_gene: TRBV28
CDR3aa: CASSLTGRGGYTF
CDR3nt: TGTGCCAGCAGTCTAACAGGGCGCGGTGGCTACACCTTC

d_gene: .
j_gene: TRBJ2-2
abundance: .
v_gene: TRBV29-1
CDR3aa: CSASPYRANTGELFF
CDR3nt: TGCAGCGCTTCACCATACAGGGCGAACACCGGGGAGCTGTTTTTT

d_gene: TRBD2
j_gene: TRBJ2-2
abundance: .
v_gene: TRBV5-1
CDR3aa: CASSLRGLAGVVSTGELFF
CDR3nt: TGCGCCAGCAGCTTGCGGGGACTAGCGGGAGTCGTAAGCACCGGGGAGCTGTTTTTT

d_gene: TRBD1
j_gene: TRBJ2-6
abundance: .
v_gene: TRBV9
CDR3aa: CASSGQGASGANVLTF
CDR3nt: TGTGCCAGCAGCGGCCAGGGGGCCTCTGGGGCCAACGTCCTGACTTTC

d_gene: .
j_gene: TRBJ2-7
abundance: few
v_gene: TRBV2
CDR3aa: CASSGRDEQYF
CDR3nt: TGTGCCAGCAGTGGTCGGGACGAGCAGTACTTC

d_gene: .
j_gene: TRBJ2-6
abundance: .
v_gene: TRBV10-3
CDR3aa: CAISDEVGPSGANVLTF
CDR3nt: TGTGCCATCAGTGACGAGGTGGGCCCCTCTGGGGCCAACGTCCTGACTTTC

d_gene: TRBD2
j_gene: TRBJ2-2
abundance: .
v_gene: TRBV30
CDR3aa: CAWTGLAYTGELFF
CDR3nt: TGTGCCTGGACGGGACTAGCGTATACCGGGGAGCTGTTTTTT

d_gene: .
j_gene: TRBJ2-6
abundance: .
v_gene: TRBV18
CDR3aa: CASSPVTGNVLTF
CDR3nt: TGTGCCAGCTCACCGGTAACAGGGAACGTCCTGACTTTC

d_gene: .
j_gene: TRBJ1-4
abundance: .
v_gene: TRBV4-2
CDR3aa: CASSQGVGANEKLFF
CDR3nt: TGTGCCAGCAGCCAAGGTGTCGGGGCTAATGAAAAACTGTTTTTT